A selection of T cell receptor beta chains follows, all from one sample in a study of Tregs in tolerant kidney transplant recipients. Repertoires were generated with immunoSEQ multiplex PCR, while TCRdb's copy carries only in-frame clones and drops some. The sample has 65,000 to 85,000 clones, around 90% seen once. Sample: CD4+ T cells from blood (PBMCs), taken 24 months after the transplant. These receptors originate from a human patient who received a combined kidney and bone marrow transplant. Some T cells could come from the graft donor. Both conserved end residues are part of each CDR3. A D gene is named only where the DNA matches it firmly. Clone size is not always given. Where it is, it says once, few, many or a class for expanded clones.

j_call d_call clone_size v_call cdr3_nt cdr3_aa
TRBJ2-7 . . TRBV18 TGTGCCAGCTCAGCCGGGACCGGAGGGGAGCAGTACTTC CASSAGTGGEQYF
TRBJ1-2 . once TRBV6-5 TGTGCCAGCAGTTACTCAGGGGAGGATGGCTACACCTTC CASSYSGEDGYTF
TRBJ2-5 TRBD1 . TRBV2 TGTGCCAGCAAGGGATACTCAGGGGGAGAGACCCAGTACTTC CASKGYSGGETQYF
TRBJ1-1 . . TRBV19 TGTGCCAGTAGTATAGTCAACCCCACGGGGGGCAACACTGAAGCTTTCTTT CASSIVNPTGGNTEAFF
TRBJ2-3 . . TRBV27 TGTGCCAGCAGTTACGGGACTAGCACAGATACGCAGTATTTT CASSYGTSTDTQYF
TRBJ1-2 TRBD1 . TRBV6-5 TGTGCCAGCAGGACGGGACAGGGGAACTATGGCTACACCTTC CASRTGQGNYGYTF
TRBJ2-5 TRBD2 . TRBV2 TGTGCCAGCAGTGCGGGGGGTGAGACCCAGTACTTC CASSAGGETQYF
TRBJ2-1 . once TRBV5-1 TGCGCCAGCAGCTTGGTAGGGCCCGGGGTTATGGATGAGCAGTTCTTC CASSLVGPGVMDEQFF
TRBJ2-5 . once TRBV29-1 TGCAGCGTTGCGGACTACGCCGGGGGAGAGACCCAGTACTTC CSVADYAGGETQYF
TRBJ1-2 TRBD1 once TRBV6-6 TGTGCCAGCAGTTACTCGGACAGGGAGGGCACCTTC CASSYSDREGTF
TRBJ2-3 . once TRBV6-1 TGTGCCAGCAGGGCAGGGGTCGCAGATACGCAGTATTTT CASRAGVADTQYF
TRBJ2-5 . . TRBV6-1 TGTGCCAGCAGTGAAGCAAGAAGGACACTCGAAGAGACCCAGTACTTC CASSEARRTLEETQYF
TRBJ1-1 TRBD1 . TRBV5-1 TGCGCCAGCAGCTTGAACACAGGGGGTGGAACTGAAGCTTTCTTT CASSLNTGGGTEAFF
TRBJ2-3 TRBD2 few TRBV19 TGTGCCAGTAAGAGGGCGGGAGGGCCCACAGATACGCAGTATTTT CASKRAGGPTDTQYF
TRBJ2-7 TRBD1 . TRBV7-7 TGTGCCAGCAGCCCCGGGACAGGGACCTACGAGCAGTACTTC CASSPGTGTYEQYF
TRBJ2-3 TRBD2 . TRBV7-2 TGTGCCAGCAGCTCTCGACTAGCGGGAGGCCTCGCAGATACGCAGTATTTT CASSSRLAGGLADTQYF
TRBJ1-1 . . TRBV19 TGTGCCAGTAGTATAGACAGGGTGTATGCTTTCTTT CASSIDRVYAFF
TRBJ1-3 . . TRBV10-3 TGTGCCATCAGTGATATCCACACTGGAAACACCATATATTTT CAISDIHTGNTIYF
TRBJ2-3 . . TRBV15 TGTGCCACCAGCAGAGATTCGGGAGTGGGCACAGATACGCAGTATTTT CATSRDSGVGTDTQYF
TRBJ1-3 TRBD1 . TRBV19 TGCGCCAGTAGTATAAGGGACAGAGGAAACACCATATATTTT CASSIRDRGNTIYF
TRBJ1-4 . . TRBV13 TGTGCCAGCAGCTCAGCGGGGGGTGGAAGTGAAAAACTGTTTTTT CASSSAGGGSEKLFF
TRBJ2-1 TRBD2 . TRBV5-8 TGTGCCAGCAGCTTAATCGCGGGGGGGCGTAGCAATGAGCAGTTCTTC CASSLIAGGRSNEQFF
TRBJ1-5 . . TRBV10-3 TGTGCCATCGGTAGAGGGGAGGGGAATCAGCCCCAGCATTTT CAIGRGEGNQPQHF
TRBJ1-6 . . TRBV9 TGTGCCAGCAGCGTAGGAGCGGCCGGCAGGGAGGACTCACCCCTCCACTTT CASSVGAAGREDSPLHF
TRBJ2-7 . . TRBV5-4 TGTGCCAGCAGCTTGGAAGGGAGGGAGCAGTACTTC CASSLEGREQYF
TRBJ2-1 . . TRBV6-6 TGTGCCAGCAGCCAAACTAGTTTTAGTCCCAATGAGCAGTTCTTC CASSQTSFSPNEQFF
TRBJ2-7 . . TRBV20-1 TGCAGTGCTAGGACTAGCTACGAGCAGTACTTC CSARTSYEQYF
TRBJ2-3 TRBD2 . TRBV6-5 TGTGCCAGCATTGGCGGGAGGACGCCAGATACGCAGTATTTT CASIGGRTPDTQYF
TRBJ2-1 . . TRBV5-1 TGCGCCAGCAGCTTCACACGAAGCTCCTACAATGAGCAGTTCTTC CASSFTRSSYNEQFF
TRBJ1-5 TRBD1 . TRBV6-5 TGTGCCAGCGCGACAGGGGAATACAATCAGCCCCAGCATTTT CASATGEYNQPQHF
TRBJ1-6 . . TRBV18 TGTGCCAGCTCACACGACAGACATAACTCCTATAATTCACCCCTCCACTTT CASSHDRHNSYNSPLHF
TRBJ2-3 . . TRBV5-1 TGCGCCAGCAGCTTGGGTCTAGGTACAGATACGCAGTATTTT CASSLGLGTDTQYF
TRBJ2-6 TRBD2 few TRBV19 TGTGCCAGTAGTAAACGAAGTAGCGGGGCTGGGGCCAACGTCCTGACTTTC CASSKRSSGAGANVLTF
TRBJ2-3 . once TRBV2 TGTGCCAGCAGTGTCCAGGGTGGCACAGATACGCAGTATTTT CASSVQGGTDTQYF
TRBJ1-6 TRBD1 . TRBV6-1 TGTGCCAGCAGTGGGGGACAGGCAGTCGAGGTCCACTTT CASSGGQAVEVHF
TRBJ1-2 . once TRBV19 TGTGCCAGTAGTATAAGAGGGAGTAACTATGGCTACACCTTC CASSIRGSNYGYTF
TRBJ1-2 . . TRBV7-9 TGTGCCAGCAGCTTTACAGGGCCCGGGGGCTACACCTTC CASSFTGPGGYTF
TRBJ2-1 TRBD2 . TRBV5-5 TGTGCCAGCAGCGAGGGGGGCGGGGGGCCGTACAATGAGCAGTTCTTC CASSEGGGGPYNEQFF
TRBJ2-7 TRBD2 . TRBV13 TGTGCCAGCAGCTCGACTACCAAGAGCGGGATTATCCCCTACGAGCAGTACTTC CASSSTTKSGIIPYEQYF
TRBJ1-4 TRBD1 . TRBV5-6 TGTGCCAGCAGCTTGGAAAGGGACAGGTATAATGAAAAACTGTTTTTC CASSLERDRYNEKLFF
TRBJ1-3 TRBD1 . TRBV11-2 TGTGCCAGCAGCTTAGTAGACAGGGCCGTAGGAAACACCATATATTTT CASSLVDRAVGNTIYF
TRBJ2-5 . . TRBV5-3 TGTGCCAGAAGCTTGGGGAGGGAAGAGACCCAGTACTTC CARSLGREETQYF
TRBJ2-5 TRBD1 . TRBV29-1 TGCAGCGTTACAGGGGGCAGGGAGACCCAGTACTTC CSVTGGRETQYF
TRBJ1-6 TRBD1 few TRBV2 TGTGCCAGCAGTGAGGACAGGGGCTATAATTCACCCCTCCACTTT CASSEDRGYNSPLHF
TRBJ2-2 . . TRBV29-1 TGCAGCGGGCGGGGGCCGAACACCGGGGAGCTGTTTTTT CSGRGPNTGELFF
TRBJ2-2 TRBD1 . TRBV30 TGTGCCTGGAGTCCTTTCAGGGGGACCGGGGAGCTGTTTTTT CAWSPFRGTGELFF
TRBJ2-7 . . TRBV18 TGTGCCAGCTCACCACTTAAGCCGCCGGTCTACGAGCAGTACTTC CASSPLKPPVYEQYF
TRBJ1-2 . . TRBV6-6 TGTGCCAGCAGTTACTCGAAACTCCCTTGGCAGGATGGCTACACCTTC CASSYSKLPWQDGYTF
TRBJ2-1 TRBD2 . TRBV9 TGTGCCAGCACCGCAACTAGCGGGGGGTACAATGAGCAGTTCTTC CASTATSGGYNEQFF
TRBJ1-2 . . TRBV4-2 TGTGCCAGCAGCCCGAACAGGGTAGGGGGCTACACCTTC CASSPNRVGGYTF
TRBJ2-7 TRBD2 . TRBV7-2 TGTGCCAGCAGCTTAGCAGGACTAGCGGGAGTGCCGGGTAACGAGCAGTACTTC CASSLAGLAGVPGNEQYF
TRBJ1-2 . . TRBV7-9 TGTGCCAGCAGCCCCGGTGGGGGGGGATTCAATGGCTACACCTTC CASSPGGGGFNGYTF
TRBJ1-2 TRBD1 . TRBV5-1 TGCGCCAGCAGCTCAGGATGGACAGGGGGGAGAGATGGCTACACCTTC CASSSGWTGGRDGYTF
TRBJ1-3 . . TRBV19 TGTGCCAGTAGTAATCGGAGGGACTCTGGAAACACCATATATTTT CASSNRRDSGNTIYF
TRBJ1-5 . . TRBV5-8 TGTGCCAGCAGCTTCAGGCAGGCGGGATATAGCAATCAGCCCCAGCATTTT CASSFRQAGYSNQPQHF
TRBJ2-7 . . TRBV30 TGTCTAAGCACGCTCTACGAGCAGTACTTC CLSTLYEQYF
TRBJ2-7 . . TRBV6-1 TGTGCCAGCAGACAGGAACGCTACGAGCAGTACTTC CASRQERYEQYF
TRBJ1-4 . once TRBV29-1 TGCAGCGTTGAAGATCTAGGGCAGGGGTCGAAAAAACTGTTTTTT CSVEDLGQGSKKLFF
TRBJ2-5 . . TRBV7-3 TGTGCCAGCAGCTTAGTCAGCCAAGAGACCCAGTACTTC CASSLVSQETQYF
TRBJ1-1 . . TRBV9 TGTGCCAGCAGCCCGAGGGGGACGAACACTGAAGCTTTCTTT CASSPRGTNTEAFF